This T cell receptor beta chain was recovered during a study of CD4+ T cells in melanoma. Overall study findings and caveats: A reported correlation linked neoantigen-specific CD4+ T cells to CD8+, macrophage and B cell function.

The germline V gene has CDR1 SGHVS and CDR2 FNYEAQ. The CDR3 length is 16 residues. V trimming: 4 bases; J trimming: 5 bases; junction bases outside the gene matches: 13. Concerning this clone itself: No antigen is known for it.

Profiling relied on immunoSEQ multiplex PCR, and the TCRdb table lists in-frame clones only, not all of them. The data hold 9,500 to 11,000 clones, with 55% to 65% observed a single time. The source of this sequence is a human donor with melanoma. The J gene is TRBJ2-5, the V gene TRBV7-6; TRBD1 aligns across 7 bases. Sequencing was performed on cells from a culture (not recorded whether cultured in vitro). CDR3 loop: CASSSGDSVIEETQYF. DNA for the CDR3: TGTGCCAGCAGCTCCGGGGACAGCGTCATTGAGGAGACCCAGTACTTC.